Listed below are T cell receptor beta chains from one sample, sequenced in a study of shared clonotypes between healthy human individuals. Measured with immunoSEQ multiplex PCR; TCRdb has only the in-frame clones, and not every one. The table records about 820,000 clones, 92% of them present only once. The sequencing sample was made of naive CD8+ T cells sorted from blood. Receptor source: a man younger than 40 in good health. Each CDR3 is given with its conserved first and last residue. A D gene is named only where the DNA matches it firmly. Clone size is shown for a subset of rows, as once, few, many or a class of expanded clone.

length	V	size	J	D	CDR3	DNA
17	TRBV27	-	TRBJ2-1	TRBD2	CASSLLGLAGAYNEQFF	TGTGCCAGCAGTTTATTGGGACTAGCGGGAGCCTACAATGAGCAGTTCTTC
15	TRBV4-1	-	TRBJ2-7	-	CASSQEGTDSYEQYF	TGCGCCAGCAGCCAAGAAGGGACCGATTCCTACGAGCAGTACTTC
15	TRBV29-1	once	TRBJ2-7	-	CSVELPSQGFGEQYF	TGCAGCGTTGAACTCCCTTCGCAGGGTTTCGGCGAGCAGTACTTC
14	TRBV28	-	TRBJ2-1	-	CASSFRVDYNEQFF	TGTGCCAGCAGTTTCAGGGTTGACTACAATGAGCAGTTCTTC
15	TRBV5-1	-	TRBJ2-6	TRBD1	CASSGQGPGANVLTF	TGCGCCAGCAGCGGACAGGGACCTGGGGCCAACGTCCTGACTTTC
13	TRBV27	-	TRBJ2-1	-	CASSLPPTGEQFF	TGTGCCAGCAGTTTACCCCCTACAGGGGAGCAGTTCTTC
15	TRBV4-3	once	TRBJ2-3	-	CASSQAHRSTDTQYF	TGCGCCAGCAGTCAAGCTCACAGGAGCACAGATACGCAGTATTTT
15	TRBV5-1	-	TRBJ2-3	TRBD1	CASSGTGFRTDTQYF	TGCGCCAGCAGCGGGACAGGGTTCCGCACAGATACGCAGTATTTT
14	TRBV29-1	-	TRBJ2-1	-	CSVEVAGTINEQFF	TGCAGCGTTGAAGTGGCAGGGACAATCAATGAGCAGTTCTTC
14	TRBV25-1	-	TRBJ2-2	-	CASSEYGGTGELFF	TGTGCCAGCAGTGAATACGGGGGAACCGGGGAGCTGTTTTTT
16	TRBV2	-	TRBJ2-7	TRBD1	CASSGPATGARNEQYF	TGTGCCAGCAGTGGCCCGGCGACAGGGGCTCGTAACGAGCAGTACTTC
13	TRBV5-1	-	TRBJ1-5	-	CASSLGSDQPQHF	TGCGCCAGCAGCTTGGGATCGGATCAGCCCCAGCATTTT
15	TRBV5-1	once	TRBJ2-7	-	CASSLGPQGSYEQYF	TGCGCCAGCAGCTTGGGCCCCCAGGGCTCCTACGAGCAGTACTTC
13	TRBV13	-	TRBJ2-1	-	CASSLFRLNEQFF	TGTGCCAGCAGCTTATTTAGACTCAATGAGCAGTTCTTC
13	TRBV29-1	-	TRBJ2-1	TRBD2	CSAAGGGQREQFF	TGCAGCGCTGCGGGCGGGGGGCAGAGAGAGCAGTTCTTC
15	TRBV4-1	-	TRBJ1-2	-	CASSHGSSAGYGYTF	TGCGCCAGCAGCCATGGCTCGTCGGCGGGGTATGGCTACACCTTC
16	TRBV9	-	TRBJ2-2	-	CASSVETASGTGELFF	TGTGCCAGCAGCGTAGAGACTGCCAGTGGTACCGGGGAGCTGTTTTTT
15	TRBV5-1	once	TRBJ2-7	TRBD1	CASSLTRDSTYEQYF	TGCGCCAGCAGCTTGACCCGGGACAGTACCTACGAGCAGTACTTC